The 5 T cell receptor beta chains below all came from one sample that was sequenced in a study of cytomegalovirus exposure and HLA in healthy donors. Use of 60 Vbeta and 13 Jbeta primers characterized the PCR. TCRdb's table, derived via immunoSEQ multiplex PCR, lists solely in-frame clones and lacks some. The table has about 120,000 clones, 82% seen once. Sequenced sample: PBMCs. All receptors come from a male donor in good health and CMV-seropositive.

V gene TRBV29-1 combines with J gene TRBJ2-5, with D possibly being TRBD2 (5 bases). Germline CDR1 reads SQVTM; CDR2 reads ANQGSEA. There are 13 residues in the CDR3. Trimming left V 5 bases short and J 5 bases short, with 15 bases between. The CDR3 loop is CSVHWTARETQYF. Here the CDR3 DNA reads TGCAGCGTTCACTGGACTGCCAGGGAGACCCAGTACTTC.

About this clone: The sample has other DNA sequences that encode this CDR3 too. The V gene is TRBV19, the J gene TRBJ1-1, with D unresolved. CDR3 length equals 13 residues. V lost 2 bases and J lost 1, with 5 bases in between. Germline V gives CDR1 LNHDA, CDR2 SQIVND (reference sequence). The CDR3 spells CASSIRGNTEAFF. The CDR3 DNA reads TGTGCCAGTAGTATACGAGGGAACACTGAAGCTTTCTTT.

V usage is TRBV10-3 and J usage is TRBJ2-5; 7 nucleotides agree with TRBD1. Germline CDR1 ENHRY, CDR2 SYGVKD. This CDR3 is built from 16 residues. The trim removed 2 bases at V and 4 bases at J, leaving 10 bases unmatched. CDR3 DNA: TGTGCCATCAGTGAGCCAGACGACAGGGTAGGAGAGACCCAGTACTTC. It yields the protein CAISEPDDRVGETQYF.

The chain couples TRBV29-1 to TRBJ2-2; 9 nucleotides line up with TRBD1. V shed 8 bases, J shed 7 bases, and the junction held 8 bases outside the gene matches. Germline V gene data show CDR1 as SQVTM and CDR2 as ANQGSEA. This CDR3 is built from 13 residues. In nucleotides, the CDR3 is TGCAGCCAACAACAGGGGGCCGGCGGGGAGCTGTTTTTT. Amino acids: CSQQQGAGGELFF.

This clone was counted between two and nine times. The chain joins TRBV7-3 to TRBJ1-2, with 9 bases lining up with TRBD1. Germline V lookup: CDR1 SGHTA, CDR2 FQGTGA. The CDR3 runs 15 residues. V lost 0 bases to trimming and J lost 4 bases; unmatched junction nucleotides: 3. Here the CDR3 DNA reads TGTGCCAGCAGCTTAACGGGGGGACAGGGCTATGGCTACACCTTC. It codes for CASSLTGGQGYGYTF. Full variable domain (rest looked up from reference TRBV7-3 and TRBJ1-2): GAGVSQTPSNKVTEKGKYVELRCDPISGHTALYWYRQSLGQGPEFLIYFQGTGAADDSGLPNDRFFAVRPEGSVSTLKIQRTERGDSAVYLCASSLTGGQGYGYTFGSGTRLTVV.